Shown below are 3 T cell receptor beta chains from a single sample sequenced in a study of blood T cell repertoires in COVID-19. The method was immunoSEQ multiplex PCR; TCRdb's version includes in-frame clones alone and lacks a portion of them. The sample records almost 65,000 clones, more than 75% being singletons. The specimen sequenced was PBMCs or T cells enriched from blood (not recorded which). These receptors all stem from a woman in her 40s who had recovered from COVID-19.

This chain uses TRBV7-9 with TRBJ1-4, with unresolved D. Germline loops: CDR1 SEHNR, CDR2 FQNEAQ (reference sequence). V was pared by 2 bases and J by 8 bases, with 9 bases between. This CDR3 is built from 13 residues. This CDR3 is CASSLPTREKLFF. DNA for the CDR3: TGTGCCAGCAGCTTACCAACCAGGGAAAAACTGTTTTTT. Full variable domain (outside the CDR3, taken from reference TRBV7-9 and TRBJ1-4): DTGVSQNPRHKITKRGQNVTFRCDPISEHNRLYWYRQTLGQGPEFLTYFQNEAQLEKSRLLSDRFSAERPKGSFSTLEIQRTEQGDSAMYLCASSLPTREKLFFGSGTQLSVL.

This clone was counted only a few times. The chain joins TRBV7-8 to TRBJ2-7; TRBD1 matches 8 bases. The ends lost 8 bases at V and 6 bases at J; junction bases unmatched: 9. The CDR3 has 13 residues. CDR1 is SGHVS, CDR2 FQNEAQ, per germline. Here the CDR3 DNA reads TGTGCCAGCGGTAGACAGGGGTTGGGCGAGCAGTACTTC. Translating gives CASGRQGLGEQYF.

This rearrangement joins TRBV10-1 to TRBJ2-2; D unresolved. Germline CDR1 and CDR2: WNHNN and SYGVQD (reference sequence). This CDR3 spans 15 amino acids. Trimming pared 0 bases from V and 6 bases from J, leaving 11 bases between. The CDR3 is CASSESNGLSGELFF. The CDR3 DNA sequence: TGCGCCAGCAGTGAGTCGAACGGTCTATCCGGGGAGCTGTTTTTT.